The clone carrying this T cell receptor (beta chain) has more than one count but fewer than ten. This sample was taken from a study of T-cell memory formation after mild COVID-19. In the study overall: TCR clusters were largely donor specific.

The V gene end was trimmed by 6 bases and the J gene end by 4 bases; junction bases not matched to a gene: 19. CDR3 length: 19 amino acids. In TCRdb, the 5' RACE reads were re-called with MiXCR into one record per CDR3 protein. The table has 500,000 to 600,000 distinct CDR3 sequences, approximately 18% seen once. The sequenced sample was PBMCs or a T cell subset sorted from them (not recorded which). This clonotype originated in an adult woman who had mild COVID-19 (a few samples of this study predate the infection). Cell type and time point are not known. The rearrangement joins TRBV12-3 or TRBV12-4 to TRBJ2-2, with 8 bases aligning to TRBD2. CDR3 coding DNA: TGTGCCAGCAGCCGCCCCTTGGGAGCGGGGGAGTCCGGCACCGGGGAGCTGTTTTTT. This gives the protein CASSRPLGAGESGTGELFF.